The 24 T cell receptor beta chains in this list originate from one sample, sequenced in a study of T cells expressing NK-cell markers. TCRdb re-analyzed the 5' RACE reads; it lists each CDR3 protein once, without DNA. The data show 350,000 to 400,000 distinct CDR3 sequences, and the top ten clones hold about 10%. The specimen sequenced was blood T cells: a sorted CD56 or NKG2C T cell subset, CD4+ or CD8+ T cells, or bulk PBMC T cells (not recorded which). The receptor source for this set is a woman between 45 and 60 years old in good health.

This clonotype is identified as medium-sized from frequency. This chain connects TRBV4-1 to TRBJ2-6; the TRBD1 assignment by TCRdb is unverifiable without DNA. CDR3 length: 18 residues. CDR1 MGHRA and CDR2 YSYEKL come from the germline V gene. The CDR3 sequence: CASSPPGQGISGANVLTF.

The J gene is TRBJ1-1, the V gene TRBV5-6. The CDR3 length is 16 residues. Germline V gives CDR1 SGHDT, CDR2 YYEEEE. The CDR3 loop is CASSLLRDPMNTEAFF.

The chain couples TRBV6-2 or TRBV6-3 to TRBJ2-7; absent DNA, TCRdb's TRBD2 call cannot be checked. CDR1 and CDR2 (germline): MNHEY, SVGEGT. This CDR3 has 16 residues. CDR3 protein: CASTGGTSDNYYEQYF.

The chain recombines TRBV21-1 with TRBJ2-5; TCRdb gives TRBD2 as the D gene, but with no DNA this cannot be confirmed. TRBV21-1 has pseudogene status. CDR3 size: 14 residues. CDR3 amino acids: CASSKGGGGETQYF.

The rearrangement uses TRBV7-3 and TRBJ2-3; TCRdb's D call of TRBD2 is untestable without DNA. This CDR3 has 14 residues. Germline-derived CDR1 and CDR2 are SGHTA and FQGTGA. CDR3 protein: CASSPKERTDTQYF.

This sequence joins TRBV15 and TRBJ1-5. The germline gives CDR1 LNHNV, CDR2 YYDKDF (reference sequence). The CDR3 is 17 residues long. This CDR3 reads CATSRDYILGEDQPQHF.

V is TRBV9 and J is TRBJ2-5; checking the TCRdb D call of TRBD2 is not possible without DNA. The germline CDR1 and CDR2 sequences are SGDLS and YYNGEE. The CDR3 runs 15 residues. The CDR3 protein is CASTQGGGGRETQYF.

The V and J genes are TRBV20-1 and TRBJ2-3; TCRdb lists TRBD2, though no DNA is available to test this call. Germline V CDR1 and CDR2: DFQATT, SNEGSKA (reference sequence). The CDR3 covers 18 residues. The CDR3 region is CSAKTSGISVDGTDTQYF.

The rearrangement uses TRBV12-3 or TRBV12-4 and TRBJ2-2. The CDR3 runs to 16 residues. CDR3: CASSLRLGWNTGELFF.

This chain connects TRBV29-1 to TRBJ2-1; TCRdb lists TRBD1, though no DNA is available to test this call. CDR1 SQVTM and CDR2 ANQGSEA come from the germline V gene. The length of the CDR3 is 13 residues. CDR3: CSVVPPLDNEQFF.

V and J are TRBV29-1 and TRBJ2-1; TCRdb's D call of TRBD2 is untestable without DNA. The germline CDR1 and CDR2 sequences are SQVTM and ANQGSEA. CDR3 length: 13 amino acids. CDR3 protein: CSVVSSGKGEQFF.

J is TRBJ1-5 and V is TRBV12-3 or TRBV12-4; TCRdb reports TRBD1, a call that lacks DNA to check it against. The CDR3 loop spans 15 amino acids. CDR3 residues: CASSFKGRGLQPQHF.

This chain joins TRBV7-6 and TRBJ2-7; TCRdb selects TRBD2, and the lack of DNA leaves this call unchecked. Looked up from germline, CDR1 is SGHVS and CDR2 is FNYEAQ. This CDR3 spans 16 amino acids. The CDR3 region is CASSLEGGRTSREQYF.

The V gene is TRBV9, the J gene TRBJ2-5; the D call from TCRdb, TRBD1, cannot be confirmed without DNA. Germline CDR1 reads SGDLS; CDR2 reads YYNGEE. The CDR3 runs to 13 residues. This CDR3 reads CASNSGEGETQYF.

This chain's CDR3 is CASRPPDRVSSQPQHF. This chain uses TRBV28 with TRBJ1-5; TCRdb's D call of TRBD1 is untestable without DNA. This CDR3 has 16 amino acids. Per germline, CDR1 MDHEN and CDR2 SYDVKM.

The rearrangement links TRBV3-1 to TRBJ2-2. This CDR3 has 14 amino acids. Germline V gene sequence: CDR1 LGHDT, CDR2 YNNKEL (reference sequence). CDR3 loop: CASSQLLTSGELFF.

The CDR3 sequence: CASSRSRTGLALLYEQYF. The chain is built from TRBV5-6 and TRBJ2-7; TCRdb's assignment of TRBD2 cannot be checked, as there is no DNA. Germline V gives CDR1 SGHDT, CDR2 YYEEEE. The CDR3 covers 18 residues.

V gene TRBV5-1 combines with J gene TRBJ2-2; TCRdb designates TRBD1, a call that cannot be tested without DNA. Germline-derived CDR1 and CDR2 are SGHRS and YFSETQ. The CDR3 sequence is 16 residues long. CDR3 sequence: CASSLRQGSGTGELFF.

This chain links TRBV7-9 with TRBJ2-1; TCRdb names TRBD2, which stays unverified in the absence of DNA. The length of the CDR3 is 18 residues. From germline, CDR1 is SEHNR and CDR2 FQNEAQ (reference sequence). The CDR3 sequence is CASSLVQTSGPLKNEQFF.

The J gene is TRBJ1-2, the V gene TRBV25-1; TCRdb returns TRBD1, unconfirmable since there is no DNA. The CDR3 totals 12 residues. Germline lookup yields CDR1 MGHDK and CDR2 SYGVNS. The CDR3 protein is CASSEYRGGYTF.

The CDR3 is CASRLHILLDTEPTDTQYF. The chain joins TRBV12-2 to TRBJ2-3. TRBV12-2 is noted as a pseudogene. CDR3 length equals 19 residues.

The chain recombines TRBV5-1 with TRBJ1-1. This CDR3 region has 15 residues. Germline loops: CDR1 SGHRS, CDR2 YFSETQ. This chain's CDR3 is CASSLVGVGSTEAFF.

The chain employs TRBV5-1 and TRBJ2-3; TCRdb designates TRBD2, a call that cannot be tested without DNA. CDR1 SGHRS and CDR2 YFSETQ come from the germline V gene. The CDR3 is 16 amino acids. The chain's CDR3 is CASSLRGLADTDTQYF.

V gene TRBV29-1 combines with J gene TRBJ1-4. Germline CDR1 and CDR2: SQVTM and ANQGSEA. The CDR3 runs 11 residues. CDR3 in amino acids: CSAFSGEKLFF.